This TCR beta chain appears in the sequencing data of a study of PD-L1 blockade in urothelial cancer. Whole-study context: Males with bladder-origin urothelial cancer made up about 90% of the roughly 30 patients. Researchers looked at the blood 3 weeks (second dose) and 6 weeks after treatment began.

On this clone: Its cognate antigen is unknown.

Points from the study as a whole: More expansion of tumor-associated blood clones, seen at 3 weeks, marked durable-benefit patients.

Germline values: CDR1 SQVTM, CDR2 ANQGSEA. The CDR3 runs to 15 residues. The trim removed 5 bases at V and 7 bases at J, leaving 14 bases unmatched. Method: immunoSEQ multiplex PCR; TCRdb's copy keeps in-frame clones and lacks some. The sample has about 82,000 clones; approximately 90% are singletons. V gene TRBV29-1 combines with J gene TRBJ1-1; the match to TRBD1 covers 9 bases. Here the sequenced sample was PBMCs, taken around atezolizumab (anti-PD-L1) treatment. The clonotype was recovered from a man in his 60s with urothelial cancer. The CDR3 is CSVINRGRRTGEAFF. CDR3 coding DNA: TGCAGCGTTATAAACAGGGGGCGCCGAACAGGTGAAGCTTTCTTT.